This TCR beta chain appears in the sequencing data of a study of cytomegalovirus exposure and HLA in healthy donors. A single count supports this clone. V shed 5 bases and J shed 3 bases, with 16 bases lying between them. The CDR3 runs to 15 residues. CDR1 is SGHAT, CDR2 FQNNGV, per germline. This PCR relied on a set of 60 Vbeta primers and 13 Jbeta primers. This table comes from immunoSEQ multiplex PCR, and its TCRdb copy is limited to in-frame clones, with some not included. The profile shows around 140,000 clones, approximately 80% of them singletons. This chain uses TRBV11-2 with TRBJ1-2, with unresolved D. The material sequenced was PBMCs. This TCR was recovered from a man aged 35 to 55 in good health and CMV-seronegative. In DNA, the CDR3 is TGTGCCAGCAGCCCAGGTGTAGTTTCAGACTATGGCTACACCTTC. Protein sequence: CASSPGVVSDYGYTF.